Given below is one T cell receptor beta chain in context. What it binds is unknown. TCRdb re-derived calls from the 5' RACE reads in MiXCR, one entry per CDR3 protein. Here the sample spans 250,000 to 300,000 distinct CDR3 sequences, 8% to 10% being singletons. This specimen comes from a study of T-cell memory formation after mild COVID-19. Study-level information: TCR clusters were largely donor specific. Study-level findings and limits: Pre-infection memory showed some responding clones, and this suggested that cross-reactive memory joined. Clonal second-wave expansions that peaked on day 37 had unconfirmed SARS-CoV-2 specificity.

This TCR came from a man between 18 and 35 years old who had mild COVID-19 (a few samples of this study predate the infection). Cell type and time point are not known. The sequencing input was PBMCs or a T cell subset sorted from them (not recorded which).

In DNA form, the CDR3 reads TGCGCCAGCAGCGGACGGGGGACCGGGACTAGAACAGATACGCAGTATTTT. It codes for CASSGRGTGTRTDTQYF. This chain connects TRBV5-1 to TRBJ2-3, with 8 nucleotides matching TRBD2. Germline V gene lookup returns CDR1 SGHRS and CDR2 YFSETQ. The CDR3 length is 17 residues. Trimming removed 4 bases from V and 3 bases from J; junction bases left unmatched: 13. The full variable domain, rest sourced from reference TRBV5-1 and TRBJ2-3, is KAGVTQTPRYLIKTRGQQVTLSCSPISGHRSVSWYQQTPGQGLQFLFEYFSETQRNKGNFPGRFSGRQFSNSRSEMNVSTLELGDSALYLCASSGRGTGTRTDTQYFGPGTRLTVL.